This T cell receptor (beta chain) comes out of a study of blood T cells in healthy people across ages. Study results and caveats: Diversity of TCR beta correlated strongly with naive T cell percentage.

V lost 5 bases to trimming and J lost 2 bases; unmatched junction nucleotides: 9. This CDR3 contains 16 residues. Germline CDR1 MNHEY, CDR2 SMNVEV (reference sequence). Every donor provided roughly 10 milliliters of peripheral blood. Each sample yielded at least 6.5 million isolated PBMCs. Then a second PCR, running about 6 to 12 cycles, was carried out with a sample-barcoded 5' primer and a J-beta primer mix. TCRdb passed the 5' RACE reads through MiXCR, listing each CDR3 protein once. The repertoire consists of around 940,000 distinct CDR3 sequences, with just over 50% occurring once and the leading ten covering about 20%. With respect to this clonotype: The antigen remains unidentified.

This receptor was identified in a woman aged 55-75 years in good health. Sequences were obtained from blood. V gene TRBV27 combines with J gene TRBJ2-5, with TRBD2 identical over 9 bases. The CDR3 DNA is TGTGCCAGCAGTCCATCTAGCGGGGAACGTCAAGAGACCCAGTACTTC. It yields the protein CASSPSSGERQETQYF.